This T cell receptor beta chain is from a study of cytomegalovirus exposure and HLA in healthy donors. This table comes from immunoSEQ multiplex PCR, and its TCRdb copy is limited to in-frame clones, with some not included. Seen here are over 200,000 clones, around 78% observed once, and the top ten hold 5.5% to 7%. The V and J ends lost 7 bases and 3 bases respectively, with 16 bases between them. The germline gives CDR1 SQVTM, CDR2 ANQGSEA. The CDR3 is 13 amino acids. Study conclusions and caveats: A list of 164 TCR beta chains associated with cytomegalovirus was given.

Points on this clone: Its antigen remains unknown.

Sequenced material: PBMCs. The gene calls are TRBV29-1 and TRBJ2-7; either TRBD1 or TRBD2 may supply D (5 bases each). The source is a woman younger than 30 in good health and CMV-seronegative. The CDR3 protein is CSASGPTNYEQYF. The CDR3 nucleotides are TGCAGCGCCTCGGGACCGACAAACTACGAGCAGTACTTC.